This T cell receptor beta chain came from a study of monozygotic twins with inflammatory bowel disease. Study-level results: It was not supported that a single strong signal or clonotype was associated with IBD. Perhaps reflecting limited power, concordant and discordant twins did not differ in repertoire similarity.

As regards this clonotype: Its antigen is as yet unknown.

Reanalyzing the 5' RACE reads, TCRdb keeps one entry per CDR3 protein, without DNA. The table lists approximately 330,000 distinct CDR3 sequences, with approximately 2% in the top ten. Skipping T cell sorting, the study isolated total RNA directly from whole blood. Germline assignment: CDR1 SNHLY and CDR2 FYNNEI. The CDR3 length is 15 residues. Sequencing was carried out using blood. The gene calls are TRBV2 and TRBJ2-1; without DNA, the TCRdb call of TRBD1 cannot be checked. The clonotype was recovered from a human donor with ulcerative colitis or Crohn's disease, or a healthy co-twin of an affected twin (not recorded which). This CDR3 is CASRAGDRDYNEQFF.